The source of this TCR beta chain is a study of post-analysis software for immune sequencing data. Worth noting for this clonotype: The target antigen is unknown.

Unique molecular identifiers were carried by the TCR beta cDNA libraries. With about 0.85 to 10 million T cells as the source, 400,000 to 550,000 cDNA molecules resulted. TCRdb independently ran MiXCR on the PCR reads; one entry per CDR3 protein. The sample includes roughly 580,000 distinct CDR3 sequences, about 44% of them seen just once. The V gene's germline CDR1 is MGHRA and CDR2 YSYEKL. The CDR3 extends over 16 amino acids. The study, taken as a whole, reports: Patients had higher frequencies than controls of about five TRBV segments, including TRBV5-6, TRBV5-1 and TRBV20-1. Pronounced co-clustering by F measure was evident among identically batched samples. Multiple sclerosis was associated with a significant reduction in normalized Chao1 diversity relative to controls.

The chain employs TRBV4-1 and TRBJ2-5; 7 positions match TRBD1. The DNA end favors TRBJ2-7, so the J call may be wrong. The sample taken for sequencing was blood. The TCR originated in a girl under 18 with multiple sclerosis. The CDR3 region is CASSQPTRDRSYEQYF. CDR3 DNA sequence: TGCGCCAGCAGCCAACCTACCCGGGACAGAAGTTACGAGCAGTACTTC.